This T cell receptor (beta chain) originates from a study of lymphopenia after photon versus proton radiotherapy. Repertoires were generated with immunoSEQ multiplex PCR, while TCRdb's copy carries only in-frame clones and drops some. The sample has 42,000 or so clones, around 83% seen once. Study results and caveats: Photon-treated patients lost naive T cells and TCR diversity; proton-treated stayed stable.

About this clone: What it binds is unknown.

Germline CDR1 SGHDN, CDR2 FVKESK. V was trimmed by 1 base and J by 5 bases, leaving 14 bases between them. This CDR3 has 15 residues. Here the sequenced sample was peripheral blood, taken from a patient treated with proton-based radiotherapy. The chain links TRBV14 to TRBJ2-5; D is uncertain. This TCR came from a woman between 65 and 79 years old with pancreatic cancer. CDR3 region: CASSQVVSYGETQYF. The CDR3 bases are TGTGCCAGCAGCCAAGTAGTAAGCTATGGGGAGACCCAGTACTTC.